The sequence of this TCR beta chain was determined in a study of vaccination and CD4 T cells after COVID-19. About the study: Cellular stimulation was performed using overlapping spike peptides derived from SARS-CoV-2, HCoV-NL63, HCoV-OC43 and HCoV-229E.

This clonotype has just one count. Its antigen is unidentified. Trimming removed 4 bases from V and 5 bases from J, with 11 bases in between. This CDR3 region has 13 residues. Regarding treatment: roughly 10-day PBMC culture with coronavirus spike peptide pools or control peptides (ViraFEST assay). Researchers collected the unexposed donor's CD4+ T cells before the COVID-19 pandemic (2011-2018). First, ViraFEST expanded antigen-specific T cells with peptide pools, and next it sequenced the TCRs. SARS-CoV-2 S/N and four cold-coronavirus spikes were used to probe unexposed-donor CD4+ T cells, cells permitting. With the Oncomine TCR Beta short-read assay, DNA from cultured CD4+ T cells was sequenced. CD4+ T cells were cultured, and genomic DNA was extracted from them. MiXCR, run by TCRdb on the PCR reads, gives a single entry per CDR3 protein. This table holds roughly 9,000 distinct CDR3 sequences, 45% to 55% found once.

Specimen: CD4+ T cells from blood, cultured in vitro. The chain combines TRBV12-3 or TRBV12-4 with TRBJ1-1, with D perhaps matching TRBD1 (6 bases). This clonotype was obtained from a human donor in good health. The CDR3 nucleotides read TGTGCCAGCAGTTACAGGGCGGGGACTGAAGCTTTCTTT. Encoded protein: CASSYRAGTEAFF.